This T cell receptor beta chain was captured by sequencing in a study of T cells in Graves' hyperthyroidism and ophthalmopathy. This CDR3 region has 13 residues. Germline V gives CDR1 DFQATT, CDR2 SNEGSKA (reference sequence). Trimming pared 4 bases from V and 0 bases from J, leaving 8 bases between. Amplification of TCR beta CDR3 regions used RNA as the template. An initial round of RT-PCR targeting the TCR CDR3 relied on the HTBI primer set. TCRdb independently ran MiXCR on the multiplex PCR reads; one entry per CDR3 protein. There are hundreds of thousands of distinct CDR3 sequences in the sample; 16% occur only once, and 18% lies in the top ten. This clonotype was counted between two and nine times.

Sequenced material: blood. The rearrangement uses TRBV20-1 and TRBJ2-3, with D hard to call. The receptor was isolated from a woman between 18 and 29 years old with Graves' hyperthyroidism. The CDR3 DNA is TGCAGTGCTAAGGTAGATAGCACAGATACGCAGTATTTT. This gives the protein CSAKVDSTDTQYF.